The 9 T cell receptor beta chains below all came from one sample that was sequenced in a study of blood T cells in healthy people across ages. The second PCR ran roughly 6 to 11 cycles with a sample-barcoded 5' primer and J-beta primers. Each CDR3 protein is one row after TCRdb ran MiXCR on the 5' RACE reads. The sample has 1 million or so distinct CDR3 sequences, 40% to 45% seen once. The material sequenced was blood. Source of these receptors: a woman in her fifties or sixties in good health.

The chain employs TRBV27 and TRBJ2-7, with 8 nucleotides matching TRBD1. Germline V CDR1 and CDR2: MNHEY, SMNVEV (reference sequence). The CDR3 has 13 amino acids. J gave up 7 bases and V 3 bases, and 5 bases lay outside the gene matches. The CDR3 sequence is CASSFGRGREQYF. The CDR3 DNA follows: TGTGCCAGCAGTTTTGGCAGGGGGCGAGAGCAGTACTTC.

This sequence joins TRBV28 and TRBJ1-2; 12 nucleotides match TRBD1. With V trimmed by 2 bases and J by 8 bases, 6 bases remained unmatched. The CDR3 extends over 15 amino acids. Germline V gives CDR1 MDHEN, CDR2 SYDVKM. CDR3 residues: CASSLTSGTGGGYTF. Here the CDR3 DNA reads TGTGCCAGCAGTTTAACCTCCGGGACAGGGGGCGGCTACACCTTC.

The V gene is TRBV20-1, the J gene TRBJ2-1, with TRBD2 matching over 13 bases. The V segment lost 0 bases and the J segment 5 bases; nucleotides outside the gene matches: 7. Germline loops: CDR1 DFQATT, CDR2 SNEGSKA (reference sequence). The CDR3 length is 17 residues. The CDR3 region is CSARDYRTSGRNNEQFF. As DNA, the CDR3 is TGCAGTGCTAGAGACTATCGGACTAGCGGGAGAAACAATGAGCAGTTCTTC.

The chain carries TRBV12-3 or TRBV12-4 and TRBJ1-6, with 7 bases lining up with TRBD1. CDR3 length equals 15 residues. The V gene end was trimmed by 9 bases and the J gene end by 0 bases; junction bases not matched to a gene: 5. The CDR3 here is CASRGDSSYNSPLHF. CDR3 in DNA: TGTGCCAGTCGGGGGGACAGCTCCTATAATTCACCCCTCCACTTT.

The J gene is TRBJ2-1, the V gene TRBV7-3, with TRBD2 matching 7 bases. The CDR3 runs to 15 residues. With V trimmed by 5 bases and J by 6 bases, 10 bases remained unmatched. The germline V gene encodes CDR1 SGHTA and CDR2 FQGTGA. The CDR3 spells CASSMYGGSSNEQFF. DNA of the CDR3: TGTGCCAGCAGCATGTATGGCGGGAGTTCCAATGAGCAGTTCTTC.

The sample holds a few counts of this clonotype. The J gene is TRBJ2-1, the V gene TRBV27; the D call may be TRBD1 or TRBD2 (6 bases each). The ends were cut back, 4 bases at V and 5 bases at J, with 15 bases in the middle. The CDR3 sequence is 15 residues long. The germline CDR1 and CDR2 sequences are MNHEY and SMNVEV (reference sequence). The CDR3 region is CASSWGDNGHNEQFF. The CDR3 nucleotides read TGTGCCAGCAGTTGGGGGGACAACGGACACAATGAGCAGTTCTTC.

The chain joins TRBV5-6 to TRBJ2-1, with 9 nucleotides matching TRBD1. The CDR3 loop spans 18 amino acids. The trim removed 5 bases at V and 7 bases at J, leaving 19 bases unmatched. From germline, CDR1 is SGHDT and CDR2 YYEEEE. CDR3: CASRFVRSPGTGPNEQFF. In nucleotides, the CDR3 is TGTGCCAGCAGATTTGTGAGGAGTCCCGGGACAGGGCCTAATGAGCAGTTCTTC.

This clonotype was observed a few times. J is TRBJ2-5 and V is TRBV29-1; TRBD1 matches 9 bases. Germline V lookup: CDR1 SQVTM, CDR2 ANQGSEA. The CDR3 sequence is 16 residues long. V dropped 4 bases and J dropped 5; count of bases not matched to a gene: 14. The CDR3 region is CSVGGGSGTGLETQYF. In DNA, the CDR3 is TGCAGCGTTGGGGGGGGATCTGGGACAGGGTTGGAGACCCAGTACTTC.

This clonotype was counted a few times. This sequence joins TRBV5-8 and TRBJ2-3; TRBD1 aligns across 10 bases. With 4 bases clipped from V and 4 bases from J, the junction kept 3 bases outside the gene matches. Germline CDR1 and CDR2: SGHTS and YDEGEE. The CDR3 covers 14 residues. Written as DNA, the CDR3 is TGTGCCAGCAGCACCGGGACAGGGGCAGATACGCAGTATTTT. This encodes CASSTGTGADTQYF.